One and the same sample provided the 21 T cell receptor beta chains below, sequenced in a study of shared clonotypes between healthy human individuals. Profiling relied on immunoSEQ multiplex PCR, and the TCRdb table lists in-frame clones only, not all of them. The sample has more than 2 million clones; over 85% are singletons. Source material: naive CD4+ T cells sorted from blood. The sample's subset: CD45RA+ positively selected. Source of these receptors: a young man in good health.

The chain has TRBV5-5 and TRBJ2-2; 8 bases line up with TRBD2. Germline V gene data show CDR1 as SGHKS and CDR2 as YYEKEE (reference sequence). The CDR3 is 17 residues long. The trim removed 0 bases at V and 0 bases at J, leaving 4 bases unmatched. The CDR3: CASSLATSGANTGELFF. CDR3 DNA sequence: TGTGCCAGCAGCTTGGCCACTAGCGGAGCGAACACCGGGGAGCTGTTTTTT.

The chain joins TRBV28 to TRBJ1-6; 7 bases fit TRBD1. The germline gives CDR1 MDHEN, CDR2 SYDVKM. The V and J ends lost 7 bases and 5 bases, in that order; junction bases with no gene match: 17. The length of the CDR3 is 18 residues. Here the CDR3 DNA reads TGTGCCAGCAACACCGGCGGGATCGGGACAGCCCATAATTCACCCCTCCACTTT. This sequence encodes CASNTGGIGTAHNSPLHF.

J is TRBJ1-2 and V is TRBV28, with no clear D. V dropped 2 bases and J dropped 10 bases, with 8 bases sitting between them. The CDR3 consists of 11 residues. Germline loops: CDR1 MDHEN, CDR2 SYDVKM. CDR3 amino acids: CASSLELNYTF. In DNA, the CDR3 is TGTGCCAGCAGTTTAGAGCTCAACTACACCTTC.

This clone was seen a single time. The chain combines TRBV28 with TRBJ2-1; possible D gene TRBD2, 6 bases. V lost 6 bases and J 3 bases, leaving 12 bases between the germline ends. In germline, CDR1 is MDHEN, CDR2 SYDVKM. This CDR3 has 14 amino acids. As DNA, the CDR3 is TGTGCCAGCAGCCCCCGGGGGTTCTACAATGAGCAGTTCTTC. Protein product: CASSPRGFYNEQFF.

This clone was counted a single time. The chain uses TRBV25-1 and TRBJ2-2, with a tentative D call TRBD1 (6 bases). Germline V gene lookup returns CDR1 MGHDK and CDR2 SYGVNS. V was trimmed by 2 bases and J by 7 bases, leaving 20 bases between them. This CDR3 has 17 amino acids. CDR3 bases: TGTGCCAGCAGTGAAGCTACGGGCAGGGGTGGATTCGGGGAGCTGTTTTTT. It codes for CASSEATGRGGFGELFF.

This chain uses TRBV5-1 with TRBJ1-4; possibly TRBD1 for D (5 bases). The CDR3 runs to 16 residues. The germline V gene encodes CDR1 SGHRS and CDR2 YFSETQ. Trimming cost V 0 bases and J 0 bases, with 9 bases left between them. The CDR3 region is CASSLGGGTTNEKLFF. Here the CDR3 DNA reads TGCGCCAGCAGCTTGGGCGGGGGTACAACTAATGAAAAACTGTTTTTT.

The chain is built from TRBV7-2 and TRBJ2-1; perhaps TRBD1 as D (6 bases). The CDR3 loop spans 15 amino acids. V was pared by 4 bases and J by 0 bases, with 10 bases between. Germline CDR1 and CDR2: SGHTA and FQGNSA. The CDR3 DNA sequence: TGTGCCAGCAGCTCCCAGGGGTCCTCCTACAATGAGCAGTTCTTC. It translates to CASSSQGSSYNEQFF. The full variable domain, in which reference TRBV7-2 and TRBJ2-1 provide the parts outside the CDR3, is GAGVSQSPSNKVTEKGKDVELRCDPISGHTALYWYRQSLGQGLEFLIYFQGNSAPDKSGLPSDRFSAERTGGSVSTLTIQRTQQEDSAVYLCASSSQGSSYNEQFFGPGTRLTVL.

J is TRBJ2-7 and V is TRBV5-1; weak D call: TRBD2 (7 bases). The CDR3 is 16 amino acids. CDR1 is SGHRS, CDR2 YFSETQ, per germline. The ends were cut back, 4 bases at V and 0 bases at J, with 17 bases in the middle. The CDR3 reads CASSPRGRESSYEQYF. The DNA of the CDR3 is TGCGCCAGCAGCCCAAGGGGGAGGGAGAGCTCCTACGAGCAGTACTTC.

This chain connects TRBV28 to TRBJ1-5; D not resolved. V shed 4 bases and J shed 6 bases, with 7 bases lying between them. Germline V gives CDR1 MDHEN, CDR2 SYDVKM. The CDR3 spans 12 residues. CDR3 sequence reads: CASSSILQPQHF. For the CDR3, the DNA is TGTGCCAGCAGTTCTATCCTTCAGCCCCAGCATTTT.

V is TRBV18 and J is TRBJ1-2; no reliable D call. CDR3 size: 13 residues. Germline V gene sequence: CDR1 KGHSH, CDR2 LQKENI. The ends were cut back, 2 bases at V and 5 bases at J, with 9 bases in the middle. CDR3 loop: CASSPGVEYGYTF. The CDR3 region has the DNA TGTGCCAGCTCACCAGGAGTGGAGTATGGCTACACCTTC.

CDR3 sequence reads: CSVERDSISTDTQYF. CDR3 coding DNA: TGCAGCGTTGAACGGGACAGCATCAGCACAGATACGCAGTATTTT. The chain links TRBV29-1 to TRBJ2-3; 7 nucleotides match TRBD1. CDR3 length equals 15 residues. Germline CDR1 and CDR2: SQVTM and ANQGSEA. V trimming: 2 bases; J trimming: 0 bases; junction bases outside the gene matches: 5.

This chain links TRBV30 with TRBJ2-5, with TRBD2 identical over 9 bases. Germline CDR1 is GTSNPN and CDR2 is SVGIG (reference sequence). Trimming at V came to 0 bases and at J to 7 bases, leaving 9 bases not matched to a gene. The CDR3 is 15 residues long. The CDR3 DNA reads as TGTGCCTGGAGTGTTTTAAGGGGACTAGCCGGGACCCAGTACTTC. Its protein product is CAWSVLRGLAGTQYF.

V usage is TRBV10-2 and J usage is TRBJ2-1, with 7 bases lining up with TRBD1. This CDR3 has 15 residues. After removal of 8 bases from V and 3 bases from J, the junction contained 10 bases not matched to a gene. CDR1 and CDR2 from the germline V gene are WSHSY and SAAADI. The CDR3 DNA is TGCGCCAGCTCCAGGGGGACAATGCACTACAATGAGCAGTTCTTC. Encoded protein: CASSRGTMHYNEQFF.

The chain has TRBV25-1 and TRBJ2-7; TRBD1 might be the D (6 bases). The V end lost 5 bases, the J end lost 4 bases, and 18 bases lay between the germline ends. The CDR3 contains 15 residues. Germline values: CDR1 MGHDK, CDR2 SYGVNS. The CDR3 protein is CASSSFSWGLYEQYF. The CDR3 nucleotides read TGTGCCAGCAGTTCTTTTTCCTGGGGGCTGTACGAGCAGTACTTC.

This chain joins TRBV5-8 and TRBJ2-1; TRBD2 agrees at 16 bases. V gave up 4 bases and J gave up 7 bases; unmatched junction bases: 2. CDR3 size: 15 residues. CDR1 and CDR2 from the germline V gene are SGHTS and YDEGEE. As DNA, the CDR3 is TGTGCCAGCAGCCCGGGACTAGCGGGAGGGAATGAGCAGTTCTTC. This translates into CASSPGLAGGNEQFF. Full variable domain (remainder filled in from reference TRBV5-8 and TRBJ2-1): EAGVTQSPTHLIKTRGQQATLRCSPISGHTSVYWYQQALGLGLQFLLWYDEGEERNRGNFPPRFSGRQFPNYSSELNVNALELEDSALYLCASSPGLAGGNEQFFGPGTRLTVL.

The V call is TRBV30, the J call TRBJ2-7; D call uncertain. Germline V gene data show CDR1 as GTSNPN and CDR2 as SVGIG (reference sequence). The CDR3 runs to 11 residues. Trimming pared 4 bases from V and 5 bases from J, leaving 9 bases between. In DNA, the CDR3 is TGTGCCTGGATCCGGCATAACGAGCAGTACTTC. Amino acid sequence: CAWIRHNEQYF.

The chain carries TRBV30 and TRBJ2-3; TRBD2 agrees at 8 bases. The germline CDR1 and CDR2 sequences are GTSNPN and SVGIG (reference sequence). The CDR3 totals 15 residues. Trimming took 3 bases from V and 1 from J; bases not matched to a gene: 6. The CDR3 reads CAWSLSGKRTDTQYF. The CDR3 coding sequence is TGTGCCTGGAGCCTTAGCGGGAAACGCACAGATACGCAGTATTTT.

The CDR3 reads CASSLWDRGFYGYTF. For the CDR3, the DNA is TGTGCCAGCAGTTTATGGGACAGGGGATTCTATGGCTACACCTTC. The gene calls are TRBV28 and TRBJ1-2; 9 bases map to TRBD1. The CDR3 runs 15 residues. Trimming took 0 bases from V and 4 from J; bases not matched to a gene: 3. Germline V CDR1 and CDR2: MDHEN, SYDVKM.

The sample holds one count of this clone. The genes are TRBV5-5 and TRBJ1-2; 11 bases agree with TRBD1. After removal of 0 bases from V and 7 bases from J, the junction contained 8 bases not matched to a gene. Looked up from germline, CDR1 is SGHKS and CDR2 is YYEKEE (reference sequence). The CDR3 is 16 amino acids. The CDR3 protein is CASSLAGTGGVFGYTF. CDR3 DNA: TGTGCCAGCAGCTTGGCCGGGACAGGGGGTGTCTTTGGCTACACCTTC.

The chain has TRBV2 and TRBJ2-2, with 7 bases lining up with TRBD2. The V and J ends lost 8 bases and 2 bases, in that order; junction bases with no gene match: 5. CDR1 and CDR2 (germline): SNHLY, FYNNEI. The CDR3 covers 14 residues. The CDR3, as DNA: TGTGCCAGCCTATCGGGGGGAAACACCGGGGAGCTGTTTTTT. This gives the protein CASLSGGNTGELFF.

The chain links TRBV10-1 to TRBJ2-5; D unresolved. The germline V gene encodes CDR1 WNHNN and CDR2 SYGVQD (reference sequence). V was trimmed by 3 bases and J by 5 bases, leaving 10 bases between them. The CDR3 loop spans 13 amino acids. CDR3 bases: TGCGCCAGCAGTGATTCACCATTGGAGACCCAGTACTTC. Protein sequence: CASSDSPLETQYF.